Listed below are T cell receptor beta chains from one sample, sequenced in a study of PD-L1 blockade in urothelial cancer. Only in-frame clones appear in the TCRdb table, and some are missing; sequencing was by immunoSEQ multiplex PCR. Among tens of thousands of clones listed, about 90% were seen once. The sample consisted of PBMCs, taken around atezolizumab (anti-PD-L1) treatment. These receptors were collected from a man between 70 and 80 years old with urothelial cancer. Both conserved end residues are part of each CDR3. The order of the fields is V gene, J gene, D gene, CDR3 protein, CDR3 DNA. A D gene is named only where the DNA matches it firmly.

>TRBV28|TRBJ2-1|TRBD2
CASSYLAGPYNEQFF
TGTGCCAGCAGCTACCTAGCGGGCCCCTACAATGAGCAGTTCTTC
>TRBV7-9|TRBJ2-1|TRBD2
CAIQTSGYNEQFF
TGTGCCATCCAGACTAGCGGCTACAATGAGCAGTTCTTC
>TRBV5-1|TRBJ2-7|TRBD2
CASSRSGMAEQYF
TGCGCCAGCAGTAGGAGCGGGATGGCCGAGCAGTACTTC
>TRBV9|TRBJ1-1|NA
CASSRTDLNTEAFF
TGTGCCAGCAGCCGGACAGACTTGAACACTGAAGCTTTCTTT
>TRBV28|TRBJ2-3|NA
CASTKTMRTDTQYF
TGTGCCAGCACTAAAACTATGCGCACAGATACGCAGTATTTT
>TRBV7-2|TRBJ2-7|TRBD2
CASSSTAGATYEQYF
TGTGCCAGCAGCTCCACAGCGGGGGCCACCTACGAGCAGTACTTC
>TRBV6-6|TRBJ1-5|TRBD1
CASSYSDRGGQPQHF
TGTGCCAGCAGTTACTCCGACAGGGGAGGCCAGCCCCAGCATTTT
>TRBV5-1|TRBJ2-3|TRBD2
CASSLASGRTDTQYF
TGCGCCAGCAGCTTAGCTAGCGGGAGAACAGATACGCAGTATTTT
>TRBV7-2|TRBJ1-1|TRBD1
CAGRQGAAAFF
TGTGCCGGAAGACAGGGGGCAGCAGCTTTCTTT
>TRBV7-8|TRBJ2-1|NA
CASSLSSGTESEQFF
TGTGCCAGCAGCTTAAGTTCCGGGACTGAAAGTGAGCAGTTCTTC
>TRBV18|TRBJ1-1|TRBD1
CASSPSGGAGTEAFF
TGTGCCAGCTCACCATCAGGGGGCGCGGGGACTGAAGCTTTCTTT
>TRBV7-3|TRBJ2-2|TRBD2
CASSPLGGRAKVGELFF
TGTGCCAGCAGTCCCCTGGGCGGGAGGGCCAAGGTCGGGGAGCTGTTTTTT
>TRBV7-8|TRBJ1-1|NA
CASSLARVNTEAFF
TGTGCCAGCAGCTTAGCCAGGGTGAACACTGAAGCTTTCTTT
>TRBV2|TRBJ2-1|TRBD1
CASSEVRGQGAYNEQFF
TGTGCCAGCAGTGAGGTCCGGGGACAGGGGGCCTACAATGAGCAGTTCTTC
>TRBV7-9|TRBJ1-1|NA
CASSSTGNTEAFF
TGTGCCAGCAGCTCGACAGGAAACACTGAAGCTTTCTTT
>TRBV5-1|TRBJ1-1|NA
CASSEQGMWNTEAFF
TGCGCCAGCAGTGAGCAGGGGATGTGGAACACTGAAGCTTTCTTT